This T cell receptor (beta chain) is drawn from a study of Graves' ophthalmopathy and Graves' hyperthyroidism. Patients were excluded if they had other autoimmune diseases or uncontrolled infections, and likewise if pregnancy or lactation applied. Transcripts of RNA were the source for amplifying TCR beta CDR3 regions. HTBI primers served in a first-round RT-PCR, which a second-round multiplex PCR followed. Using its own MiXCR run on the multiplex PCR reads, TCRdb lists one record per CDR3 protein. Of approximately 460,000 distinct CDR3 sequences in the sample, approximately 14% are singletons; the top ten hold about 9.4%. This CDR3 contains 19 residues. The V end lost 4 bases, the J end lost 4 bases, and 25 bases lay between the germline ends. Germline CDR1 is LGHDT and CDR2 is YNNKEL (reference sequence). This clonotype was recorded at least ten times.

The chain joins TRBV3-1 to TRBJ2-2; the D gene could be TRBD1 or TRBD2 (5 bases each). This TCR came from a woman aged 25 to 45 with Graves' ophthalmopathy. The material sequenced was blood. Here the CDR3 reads CASSLPGPAAPDATGELFF. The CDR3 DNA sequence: TGTGCCAGCAGCCTTCCGGGACCGGCAGCCCCCGATGCCACCGGGGAGCTGTTTTTT.